This TCR beta chain was retrieved from a study of shared clonotypes between healthy human individuals (dated by TCRdb to 2019 to 2021). The study in broad terms: The cohort comprised a couple of women and three men aged 18 to 49 years. For each donor, CD4 naive and CD4 memory were each given three plates, CD8 naive was given two plates, and CD8 memory was given one plate. The study deeply sequenced blood TCR repertoires of about 5 healthy adults to estimate repertoire size and the extent of clonotype sharing between individuals. Libraries were prepared and TCR repertoires were sequenced by different laboratories using diverse techniques, in order to increase sequencing depth and limit assay-specific biases. Leukapheresis yielded between about 0.94 and 10 billion PBMCs per donor.

Points on this clone: What this receptor recognizes is not known. Per-base quality was not reported, and no clone a single base away is much larger than it.

Healthy HIV-negative adults with no recently reported acute infections or vaccinations were included as donors. Every donor was a Caucasian adult living in Nashville, Tennessee, USA. CD8 memory samples consisted of magnetically selected CD45RO+ cells combined with CCR7-negative CD45RA+ effector memory (TemRA) cells. Blood was obtained by leukapheresis, after which PBMCs were separated by Ficoll-Histopaque density gradient centrifugation and cryopreserved in liquid nitrogen vapor phase. Analytical flow cytometry was used to check the purity and quantity of every magnetically sorted T cell population. Each sorted fraction had its genomic DNA isolated and then quantified by UV absorbance on a Nanodrop 2000c. Using the deep immunoSEQ assay, multiplex PCR amplified TCR CDR3 regions from genomic DNA. For each cell subset, the extracted genomic DNA was distributed evenly across all wells of several immunoSEQ 96-well plates, and each plate served as one replicate. For sorted subsets, roughly 200 ng of genomic DNA, equivalent to roughly 33,000 T cell genomes, went into each replicate PCR. Purified libraries were quantified with a Qubit 3.0 fluorometer, sized on a Bioanalyzer 2100, and re-quantified with the KAPA Library Quantification kit. Each immunoSEQ 96-well plate was sequenced on its own single-read 150-cycle Illumina NextSeq 550 flow cell. On the authors' methods: Because only junctional sequences without quality scores were contained in the immunoSEQ output, filtering matching that applied to full-length reads could not be performed. To assign V/J genes and CDR3, sequences were annotated against IMGT germline references using PyIR, a Python wrapper for IgBLAST v1.9. Any read was removed if the V/J assignment was weak (E-value above 1e-6), the CDR3 was missing, or the read contained stop codons, out-of-frame junctions, or ambiguous translated residues. A V3J clonotype was defined by an identical inferred V gene, J gene, and CDR3 amino acid sequence. Percentage overlap between repertoires was computed as shared unique clonotypes divided by the size of the smaller repertoire. Three approaches were used to assess repertoire richness: RTK rarefaction, the Chao1 estimator, and Recon v2.1 estimates of unobserved clonotypes. Generation probabilities for all TCRbeta clonotypes obtained by the gDNA method from a handful of donors were computed using OLGA. Here the immuneACCESS table is served through TCRdb, limited to in-frame sequences with V and J called. Missing clones are a known gap in these copies; in checked studies unresolved V genes cover under half, and the rest lacks a known reason. V and J calls and clone size follow that table, whereas D and trimming were derived from the DNA. Present in this sample are around 690,000 clones, roughly 88% of which were seen just once. The ten largest clones take up 30% to 35% of the sample.

As encoded in the germline V gene, CDR1 is MDHEN while CDR2 is SYDVKM. The CDR3 spans 13 residues, from the cysteine through the phenylalanine. The kept DNA is CDR3 alone, 39 bases in frame from the first base. At the junction V is shortened by 6 bases and J by 3 bases, with 9 bases in between. Overall results and qualifications from the work: Larger estimated clonotype richness was generally found for naive subsets than for memory subsets. Because the study included a small number of donors, the genetic and exposure-history diversity represented was limited. Across a few donors, roughly 5.1% of naive CD4, roughly 3.4% of naive CD8, about 2.3% of memory CD4, and 0.4% to 0.45% of memory CD8 clonotypes were shared. Compared with non-shared clonotypes, clonotypes shared by all four sorted-subset donors had higher generation probabilities. Incomplete sequencing was indicated by rarefaction of sorted-subset datasets, despite the large sequencing depth. Based on pairwise subsampling, the degree of clonotype sharing among donors was expected to be affected by sequencing depth. Sampling was restricted to blood, and TCR repertoires in tissues likely differ from the TCR repertoires found in blood.

The sequenced material came from memory CD8+ T cells from PBMCs. The cell subset or site label, read with the paper, signifies: CD45RO+ cells pooled with CCR7-negative TemRA cells. The chain was built from TRBV28 and TRBJ2-1, with TRBD2 as a weak D call on 5 bases. The sequence was obtained from a man aged 18 to 35 in good health. Some clones in this sample may be carry-over from other donors' samples. At the DNA level, the sequence is TGTGCCAGCAGGGGAGTCCGCTACAATGAGCAGTTCTTC. Its coded protein is CASRGVRYNEQFF.